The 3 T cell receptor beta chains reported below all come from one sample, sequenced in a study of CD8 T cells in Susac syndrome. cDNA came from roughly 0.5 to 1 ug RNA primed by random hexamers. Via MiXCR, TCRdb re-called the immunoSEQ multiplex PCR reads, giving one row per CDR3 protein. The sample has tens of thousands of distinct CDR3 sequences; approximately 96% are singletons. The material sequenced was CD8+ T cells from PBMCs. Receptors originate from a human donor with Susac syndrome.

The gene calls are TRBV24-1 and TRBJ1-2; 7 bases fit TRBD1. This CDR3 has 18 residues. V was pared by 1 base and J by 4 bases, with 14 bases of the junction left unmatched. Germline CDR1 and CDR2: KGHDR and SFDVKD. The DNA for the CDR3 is TGTGCCACCAGTGATTTCAACCCCGGAACAGGGGATTCCTATGGCTACACCTTC. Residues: CATSDFNPGTGDSYGYTF.

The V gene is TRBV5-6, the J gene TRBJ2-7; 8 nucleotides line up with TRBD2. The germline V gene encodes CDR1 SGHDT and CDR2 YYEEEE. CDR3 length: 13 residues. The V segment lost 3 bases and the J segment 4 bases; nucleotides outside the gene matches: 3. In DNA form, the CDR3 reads TGTGCCAGCAGCTCGACTAGCGAGTACGAGCAGTACTTC. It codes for CASSSTSEYEQYF.

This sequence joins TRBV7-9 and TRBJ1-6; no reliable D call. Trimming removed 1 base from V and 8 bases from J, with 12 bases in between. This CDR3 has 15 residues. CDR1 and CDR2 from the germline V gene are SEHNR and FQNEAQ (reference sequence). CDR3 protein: CASSLDAGMDSPLHF. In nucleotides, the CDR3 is TGTGCCAGCAGCTTAGATGCGGGAATGGATTCACCCCTCCACTTT.